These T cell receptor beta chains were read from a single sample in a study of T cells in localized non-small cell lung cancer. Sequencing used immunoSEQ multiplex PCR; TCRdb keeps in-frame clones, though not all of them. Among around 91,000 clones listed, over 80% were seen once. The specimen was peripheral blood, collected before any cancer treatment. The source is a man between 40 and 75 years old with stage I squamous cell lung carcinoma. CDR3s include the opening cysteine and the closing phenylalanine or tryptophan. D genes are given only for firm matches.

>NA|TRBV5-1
CASSFGATNYGYTF
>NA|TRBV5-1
CASSLGGINYGYTF
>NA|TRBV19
CASSSNGRGVSGTEAFF
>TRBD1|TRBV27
CASSLAGQGGMRAFF
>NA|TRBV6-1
CVSSDIGGQPQYF
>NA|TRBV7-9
CASSRDSNQPQHF
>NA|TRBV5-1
CASSLVPGDYEQYF
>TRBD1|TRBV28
CASNPQDRGIYAGYTF
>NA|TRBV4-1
CASSPRAINSPLHF
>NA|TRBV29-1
CSVEVWGSGANVLTF
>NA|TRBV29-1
CSVVSGSTEAFF
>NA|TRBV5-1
CASSLSTSNGYTF
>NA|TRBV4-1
CASSIGGGPETQYF
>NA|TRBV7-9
CASSLRSSSTDTQYF
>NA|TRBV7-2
CASSIAGGGEYQPQHF
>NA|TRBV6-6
CASSPRGSGANVLTF
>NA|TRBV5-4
CASSLGGNLAKNIQYF
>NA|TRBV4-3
CASSQELRGSYGYTF
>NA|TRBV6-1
CASSERVRGNEQFF
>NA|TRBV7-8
CASSLELGYRQPQHF
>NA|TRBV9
CASSGKIKETQYF
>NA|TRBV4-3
CASSHPGVDYGYTF
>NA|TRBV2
CASSGTRGVEGTQYF
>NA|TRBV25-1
CASSETTGPYGYTF
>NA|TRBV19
CASRGTGQPQHF
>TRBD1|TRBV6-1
CASKSWDRGPDTQYF
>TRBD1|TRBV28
CASSLGGQGREKLFF
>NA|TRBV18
CASSPEATGELFF
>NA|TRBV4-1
CASSQGRVGSSMNTEAFF
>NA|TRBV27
CASSPDRPRSYNSPLHF
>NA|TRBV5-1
CASRSHRDIGELFF
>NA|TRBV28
CASTLGASYEQYF
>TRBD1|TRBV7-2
CASSFNRGRNSPLHF
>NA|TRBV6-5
CASSYSGDGMIYGYTF
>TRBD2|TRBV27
CASSSYSGASLLAKNIQYF
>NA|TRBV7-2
CASSLAEGTNTGELFF
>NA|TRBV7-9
CASSRDGAGQPQHF